This TCR beta chain is from a study of blood T cells in healthy people across ages. General study points: Donor CMV infection status was unknown, possibly confounding age-related changes in expanded clonotypes.

There were healthy Caucasian individuals from Russia, aged about 6 to 90, serving as donors. In germline, CDR1 is SGHTA, CDR2 FQGNSA. The CDR3 covers 15 residues. V was clipped by 4 bases and J by 4 bases; unmatched bases: 5. This clonotype was picked up a small number of times. Antigen unknown. Together with a sample-barcoded 5' primer, a J-beta primer mix was included in a second PCR lasting about 7 to 12 cycles. TCRdb reprocessed the 5' RACE reads with MiXCR, giving one entry per CDR3 protein. Of some 690,000 distinct CDR3 sequences listed, 22% are singletons. V usage is TRBV7-2 and J usage is TRBJ2-1; 9 bases match TRBD2. The source material was blood. The TCR comes from a man aged 70-80 years in good health. The chain's CDR3 is CASSSDLAGYNEQFF. CDR3 nucleotides: TGTGCCAGCAGCTCCGACCTAGCGGGGTACAATGAGCAGTTCTTC. The full variable domain, its missing parts supplied by reference TRBV7-2 and TRBJ2-1, is GAGVSQSPSNKVTEKGKDVELRCDPISGHTALYWYRQSLGQGLEFLIYFQGNSAPDKSGLPSDRFSAERTGGSVSTLTIQRTQQEDSAVYLCASSSDLAGYNEQFFGPGTRLTVL.